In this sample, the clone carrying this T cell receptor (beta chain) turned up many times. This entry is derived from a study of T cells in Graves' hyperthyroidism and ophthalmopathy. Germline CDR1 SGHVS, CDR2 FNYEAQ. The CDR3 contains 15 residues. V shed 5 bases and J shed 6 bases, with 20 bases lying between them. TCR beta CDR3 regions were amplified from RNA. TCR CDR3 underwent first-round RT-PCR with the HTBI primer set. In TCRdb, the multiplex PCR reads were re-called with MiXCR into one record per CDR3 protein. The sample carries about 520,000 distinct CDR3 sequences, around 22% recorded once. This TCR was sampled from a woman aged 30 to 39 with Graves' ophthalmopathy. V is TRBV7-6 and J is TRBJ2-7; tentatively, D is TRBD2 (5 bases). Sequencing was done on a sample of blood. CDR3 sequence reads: CASSPIGGVRGEQYF. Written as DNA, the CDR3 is TGTGCCAGCAGCCCCATAGGCGGAGTTCGGGGCGAGCAGTACTTC.